Each of the 30 T cell receptor beta chains below was sequenced from the same sample in a study of cytomegalovirus exposure and HLA in healthy donors. The PCR made use of 60 Vbeta and 13 Jbeta primers. Assay used: immunoSEQ multiplex PCR; TCRdb lists only in-frame clones, some missing. This table has 150,000 to 200,000 clones, 79% appearing once. The sample comprised PBMCs. The receptors derive from a woman aged 50 to 60 in good health and CMV-seronegative.

The chain links TRBV4-2 to TRBJ1-2, with D unresolved. This CDR3 is 16 amino acids long. Germline V CDR1 and CDR2: LGHNA, YNFKEQ. V lost 0 bases, J lost 1 base, and 12 bases lay in between. Here the CDR3 reads CASSQDRQHSNYGYTF. The CDR3 region has the DNA TGTGCCAGCAGCCAAGATCGTCAGCACAGTAACTATGGCTACACCTTC.

This rearrangement joins TRBV4-3 to TRBJ2-7; tentative D call: TRBD1 (5 bases). There are 13 residues in the CDR3. Germline values: CDR1 LGHNA, CDR2 YSLEER. V shed 1 base and J shed 5 bases, with 9 bases lying between them. The CDR3 is CASSQGGIHEQYF. The CDR3 bases are TGCGCCAGCAGCCAAGGGGGCATCCACGAGCAGTACTTC.

The chain couples TRBV5-1 to TRBJ2-1, with D perhaps matching TRBD2 (7 bases). The CDR3 has 19 amino acids. Trimming removed 4 bases at V and 0 bases at J, with 23 bases between. Looked up from germline, CDR1 is SGHRS and CDR2 is YFSETQ. The CDR3 bases are TGCGCCAGCAGCAAGCCTCGGGCGGGGGCCGTCAGCTCCTACAATGAGCAGTTCTTC. It yields the protein CASSKPRAGAVSSYNEQFF.

The gene calls are TRBV11-3 and TRBJ2-1; 13 bases agree with TRBD2. Per germline, CDR1 SGHNT and CDR2 YENEEA. The junction had 6 bases not matched to a gene; V was cut back by 0 bases and J by 7 bases. CDR3 size: 17 residues. The CDR3 loop reads CASSLELAGGPRNEQFF. The CDR3 region has the DNA TGTGCCAGCAGCTTAGAACTAGCGGGAGGGCCTCGGAATGAGCAGTTCTTC.

V is TRBV6-5 and J is TRBJ2-2, with D maybe TRBD2 (6 bases). Germline V gives CDR1 MNHEY, CDR2 SVGAGI. The ends were cut back, 10 bases at V and 5 bases at J, with 20 bases in the middle. This CDR3 has 15 amino acids. The CDR3 region has the DNA TGTGCCACCCTCCCCTCGGGAGTATTAACCGGGGAGCTGTTTTTT. As protein: CATLPSGVLTGELFF.

This chain links TRBV18 with TRBJ1-1, with a weak D call TRBD1 (6 bases). The V gene lost 2 bases and the J gene lost 4 bases, with 11 bases spanning the gap. This CDR3 is built from 14 residues. Germline V lookup: CDR1 KGHSH, CDR2 LQKENI. The CDR3 region has the DNA TGTGCCAGCTCACCAGCGACAGGTGCCACTGAAGCTTTCTTT. It yields the protein CASSPATGATEAFF.

This clone was seen more than once but under ten times. This CDR3 reads CASSWTLGTDTQYF. The CDR3 nucleotides read TGCGCCAGCAGCTGGACTCTGGGTACAGATACGCAGTATTTT. V gene TRBV5-1 combines with J gene TRBJ2-3, with TRBD2 as a possible D gene (5 bases). The CDR3 is 14 amino acids. V lost 3 bases and J lost 3, with 11 bases in between. Germline V gene data show CDR1 as SGHRS and CDR2 as YFSETQ.

This sequence joins TRBV4-3 and TRBJ2-5; possible D gene TRBD2, 6 bases. The CDR3 consists of 14 residues. Trimming took off 2 bases at V and 5 bases at J, with 12 bases between the two ends. CDR1 is LGHNA and CDR2 is YSLEER in the germline V gene. The CDR3 is CASSQLTSGETQYF. CDR3 nucleotides: TGCGCCAGCAGCCAACTGACTAGTGGGGAGACCCAGTACTTC.

The V and J genes are TRBV2 and TRBJ1-5; 7 bases align to TRBD1. The germline V gene encodes CDR1 SNHLY and CDR2 FYNNEI. Trimming at V came to 6 bases and at J to 5 bases, leaving 10 bases not matched to a gene. The CDR3 has 15 residues. CDR3 protein: CASSGPGQADQPQHF. In nucleotides, the CDR3 is TGTGCCAGCAGCGGACCCGGACAGGCCGATCAGCCCCAGCATTTT.

This chain links TRBV29-1 with TRBJ2-7; TRBD2 agrees at 8 bases. The CDR3 covers 13 residues. J lost 0 bases, V lost 5 bases, and 3 bases had no gene match. Germline lookup yields CDR1 SQVTM and CDR2 ANQGSEA. The CDR3 DNA sequence: TGCAGCGTTCCCGGGGGGGGCTCCTACGAGCAGTACTTC. It specifies CSVPGGGSYEQYF.

The chain recombines TRBV6-5 with TRBJ1-1; D remains ambiguous. This CDR3 is 14 amino acids long. Germline CDR1 reads MNHEY; CDR2 reads SVGAGI. Trimming cost V 1 base and J 1 base, with 7 bases left between them. As DNA, the CDR3 is TGTGCCAGCAGTTACTTTACAGAGAACACTGAAGCTTTCTTT. It codes for CASSYFTENTEAFF.

This rearrangement joins TRBV28 to TRBJ2-7, with 8 bases lining up with TRBD2. Germline values: CDR1 MDHEN, CDR2 SYDVKM. The junction had 1 base not matched to a gene; V was cut back by 1 base and J by 2 bases. This CDR3 is built from 14 residues. CDR3 sequence reads: CASSLSGGTYEQYF. In DNA form, the CDR3 reads TGTGCCAGCAGTTTATCGGGGGGGACCTACGAGCAGTACTTC. The whole variable domain, filled in from reference TRBV28 and TRBJ2-7, reads DVKVTQSSRYLVKRTGEKVFLECVQDMDHENMFWYRQDPGLGLRLIYFSYDVKMKEKGDIPEGYSVSREKKERFSLILESASTNQTSMYLCASSLSGGTYEQYFGPGTRLTVT.

This chain connects TRBV19 to TRBJ1-1; perhaps TRBD1 as D (6 bases). In germline, CDR1 is LNHDA, CDR2 SQIVND (reference sequence). The V and J ends lost 5 bases and 7 bases respectively, with 20 bases between them. CDR3 length equals 15 residues. CDR3 in amino acids: CASSALSGVRSEAFF. CDR3 coding DNA: TGTGCCAGTAGTGCCCTCTCAGGGGTAAGAAGTGAAGCTTTCTTT.

The chain recombines TRBV11-2 with TRBJ1-1, with TRBD1 matching 8 bases. Germline V gene data show CDR1 as SGHAT and CDR2 as FQNNGV. The CDR3 is 16 amino acids. The V segment lost 5 bases and the J segment 1 base; nucleotides outside the gene matches: 9. Here the CDR3 DNA reads TGTGCCAGCAGCCTCCTGAGGACAGGGAAGAACACTGAAGCTTTCTTT. Translation gives CASSLLRTGKNTEAFF.

This rearrangement joins TRBV11-1 to TRBJ2-1; 13 bases map to TRBD2. V lost 3 bases, J lost 7 bases, and 12 bases stayed unmatched. The CDR3 extends over 18 amino acids. Germline CDR1 SGHAT, CDR2 FQDESV (reference sequence). CDR3 in DNA: TGTGCCAGCAGCTTCCTCCCGGGACTAGCGGGGAGTAAGAATGAGCAGTTCTTC. Amino acids: CASSFLPGLAGSKNEQFF.

V and J are TRBV4-2 and TRBJ2-1, with 8 bases fitting TRBD2. The CDR3 loop spans 13 amino acids. With 1 base clipped from V and 14 bases from J, the junction kept 7 bases outside the gene matches. In germline, CDR1 is LGHNA, CDR2 YNFKEQ. The CDR3 is CASSQGLAGREFF. Here the CDR3 DNA reads TGTGCCAGCAGCCAAGGCCTAGCGGGCAGGGAGTTCTTC.

This chain uses TRBV6-5 with TRBJ2-5; 8 bases agree with TRBD1. Germline V gene data show CDR1 as MNHEY and CDR2 as SVGAGI. The CDR3 sequence is 13 residues long. J gave up 5 bases and V 6 bases, and 5 bases lay outside the gene matches. In nucleotides, the CDR3 is TGTGCCAGCAGCCAGGACAGGGTCGAGACCCAGTACTTC. Translation: CASSQDRVETQYF.

The rearrangement joins TRBV6-1 to TRBJ1-5; no definite D call. This CDR3 contains 15 residues. CDR1 MNHNS and CDR2 SASEGT come from the germline V gene. V was clipped by 3 bases and J by 3 bases, with 12 bases between them. CDR3 nucleotide sequence: TGTGCCAGCAGTGAGCGACGAGGGCCCAATCAGCCCCAGCATTTT. Its translation: CASSERRGPNQPQHF.

The chain recombines TRBV19 with TRBJ2-7; 9 bases are shared with TRBD1. Looked up from germline, CDR1 is LNHDA and CDR2 is SQIVND (reference sequence). CDR3 length: 16 residues. V dropped 6 bases and J dropped 0; count of bases not matched to a gene: 9. The CDR3 reads CASRSTPGQGSYEQYF. DNA of the CDR3: TGTGCCAGTAGATCTACGCCGGGACAGGGCTCCTACGAGCAGTACTTC.

The chain joins TRBV9 to TRBJ2-1; 9 bases align to TRBD2. Germline V gives CDR1 SGDLS, CDR2 YYNGEE. The CDR3 is 16 amino acids. The V segment lost 0 bases and the J segment 10 bases; nucleotides outside the gene matches: 11. The CDR3 region is CASSVGGGGAAGEQFF. Here the CDR3 DNA reads TGTGCCAGCAGCGTAGGGGGCGGGGGGGCGGCAGGGGAGCAGTTCTTC.

The chain joins TRBV5-1 to TRBJ2-5, with 9 nucleotides matching TRBD2. The V and J ends lost 2 bases and 5 bases, in that order; junction bases with no gene match: 10. Per germline, CDR1 SGHRS and CDR2 YFSETQ. CDR3 size: 16 residues. CDR3 region: CASSFRTSVFGETQYF. The CDR3 DNA sequence: TGCGCCAGCAGCTTCAGGACTAGCGTGTTTGGGGAGACCCAGTACTTC.

The genes are TRBV7-9 and TRBJ2-5; tentative D call: TRBD1 (5 bases). V lost 6 bases and J 4 bases, leaving 18 bases between the germline ends. The germline gives CDR1 SEHNR, CDR2 FQNEAQ (reference sequence). The CDR3 covers 15 residues. The CDR3 is CASRHPDWGGETQYF. The CDR3 DNA sequence: TGTGCCAGCAGACACCCTGACTGGGGCGGAGAGACCCAGTACTTC.

This clone was observed once. V is TRBV19 and J is TRBJ1-2; TRBD1 matches 9 bases. This CDR3 is built from 15 residues. Germline values: CDR1 LNHDA, CDR2 SQIVND (reference sequence). J lost 8 bases, V lost 3 bases, and 10 bases had no gene match. CDR3 loop: CASSMAGQGFGGYTF. The DNA for the CDR3 is TGTGCCAGTAGTATGGCGGGACAGGGTTTTGGAGGCTACACCTTC.

The chain joins TRBV6-6 to TRBJ2-1, with D maybe TRBD1 (5 bases). Trimming cost V 2 bases and J 7 bases, with 12 bases left between them. CDR1 is MNHNY and CDR2 is SVGAGI in the germline V gene (reference sequence). This CDR3 has 14 residues. The CDR3 DNA reads as TGTGCCAGCAGTTACCGCCTCTCAGGGAATGAGCAGTTCTTC. Amino acid sequence: CASSYRLSGNEQFF.

V gene TRBV2 combines with J gene TRBJ2-3; TRBD2 matches at 7 bases. Germline V gene data show CDR1 as SNHLY and CDR2 as FYNNEI. V lost 8 bases to trimming and J lost 4 bases; unmatched junction nucleotides: 9. The CDR3 loop spans 14 amino acids. CDR3 loop: CASRGVFSADTQYF. CDR3 bases: TGTGCCAGCCGGGGGGTATTCAGCGCAGATACGCAGTATTTT.

V gene TRBV5-1 combines with J gene TRBJ1-1; TRBD1 matches 7 bases. This CDR3 has 15 residues. Per the germline V gene, CDR1 is SGHRS and CDR2 is YFSETQ. J was trimmed by 0 bases and V by 6 bases; bases with no gene match: 8. The CDR3 sequence: CASNPGQPLNTEAFF. The CDR3 DNA is TGCGCCAGCAACCCGGGACAGCCTCTGAACACTGAAGCTTTCTTT. Full variable domain (outside the CDR3, taken from reference TRBV5-1 and TRBJ1-1): KAGVTQTPRYLIKTRGQQVTLSCSPISGHRSVSWYQQTPGQGLQFLFEYFSETQRNKGNFPGRFSGRQFSNSRSEMNVSTLELGDSALYLCASNPGQPLNTEAFFGQGTRLTVV.

The rearrangement joins TRBV7-9 to TRBJ2-5, with 7 bases fitting TRBD2. The J call may be wrong; the DNA end is better matched by TRBJ2-7. CDR3 size: 16 residues. Germline CDR1 is SEHNR and CDR2 is FQNEAQ (reference sequence). CDR3 sequence (DNA): TGTGCCAGCAGCCGGACCGCTGGCGGGAGTAATGACGAGCAGTACTTC. The encoded protein is CASSRTAGGSNDEQYF.

The chain combines TRBV15 with TRBJ2-2, with D tentatively TRBD2 (5 bases). Trimming removed 3 bases at V and 8 bases at J, with 16 bases between. CDR3 length: 15 residues. Per germline, CDR1 LNHNV and CDR2 YYDKDF (reference sequence). The CDR3 nucleotides are TGTGCCACCAGCAGCAATATCGGGGTCAGGGGGGAGCTGTTTTTT. Residues: CATSSNIGVRGELFF.

The chain carries TRBV27 and TRBJ2-7; D is possibly TRBD2 (6 bases). Trimming took off 6 bases at V and 2 bases at J, with 17 bases between the two ends. The CDR3 runs 15 residues. Germline assignment: CDR1 MNHEY and CDR2 SMNVEV (reference sequence). The CDR3 region has the DNA TGTGCCAGCAGGACCCTCCAGCGGGTCCCCTACGAGCAGTACTTC. Protein sequence: CASRTLQRVPYEQYF.

The chain recombines TRBV4-3 with TRBJ2-1; a possible D gene is TRBD2 (5 bases). Germline CDR1 and CDR2: LGHNA and YSLEER. The V end was cut by 0 bases, the J end by 9 bases, with 12 bases between. The CDR3 loop spans 14 amino acids. CDR3 sequence: CASSQDRGLGEQFF. In DNA form, the CDR3 reads TGCGCCAGCAGCCAAGATCGGGGTTTGGGTGAGCAGTTCTTC.